The 29 T cell receptor beta chains reported below all come from one sample, sequenced in a study of blood T cell repertoires in COVID-19. Here immunoSEQ multiplex PCR was the method, and the copy in TCRdb shows in-frame clones only, minus some. The data hold around 150,000 clones, with roughly 82% observed a single time. Sequenced material: peripheral blood. Receptors originate from a man between 65 and 79 years old with acute or convalescent COVID-19.

The chain recombines TRBV10-3 with TRBJ2-3; 15 bases match TRBD2. The CDR3 has 17 amino acids. CDR1 is ENHRY and CDR2 is SYGVKD in the germline V gene. The trim removed 7 bases at V and 0 bases at J, leaving 5 bases unmatched. This CDR3 is CAINLGTSGGSTDTQYF. CDR3 DNA: TGTGCCATCAATCTCGGGACTAGCGGGGGGAGCACAGATACGCAGTATTTT.

This chain links TRBV7-3 with TRBJ2-1; D may be TRBD2 (6 bases). Between the trimmed V and J ends, which lost 7 bases and 9 bases, there was a span of 16 bases. Germline CDR1 is SGHTA and CDR2 is FQGTGA. The CDR3 contains 13 residues. This CDR3 reads CASTLGGQGEQFF. CDR3 DNA sequence: TGTGCCAGCACCCTCGGGGGTCAAGGTGAGCAGTTCTTC. The complete variable domain, with remaining parts taken from reference TRBV7-3 and TRBJ2-1, reads GAGVSQTPSNKVTEKGKYVELRCDPISGHTALYWYRQSLGQGPEFLIYFQGTGAADDSGLPNDRFFAVRPEGSVSTLKIQRTERGDSAVYLCASTLGGQGEQFFGPGTRLTVL.

The rearrangement links TRBV19 to TRBJ1-5; 8 bases align to TRBD1. Trimming cost V 3 bases and J 5 bases; bases outside gene matches: 12. The CDR3 spans 17 residues. Germline V gene lookup returns CDR1 LNHDA and CDR2 SQIVND (reference sequence). The DNA of the CDR3 is TGTGCCAGTAGTATCCCCAGACAGGGGCACCCTGATCAGCCCCAGCATTTT. It is translated as CASSIPRQGHPDQPQHF.

The CDR3 nucleotides are TGTGCCAGCAGCTCCGGTCCGGGGAACTACGAGCAGTACTTC. This codes for CASSSGPGNYEQYF. The chain is built from TRBV5-4 and TRBJ2-7, with D tentatively TRBD2 (5 bases). V lost 3 bases and J lost 3, with 13 bases in between. There are 14 residues in the CDR3. Per germline, CDR1 SGHNT and CDR2 YYREEE (reference sequence).

Of note for this clone: The sample holds other DNA sequences that translate to the same CDR3. The chain recombines TRBV19 with TRBJ2-3; D may be TRBD2 (5 bases). There are 12 residues in the CDR3. V lost 5 bases, J lost 6 bases, and 9 bases lay in between. Germline CDR1 is LNHDA and CDR2 is SQIVND (reference sequence). The CDR3 coding sequence is TGTGCCAGTAGTCCCAGAGGGGATACGCAGTATTTT. It translates to CASSPRGDTQYF.

CDR3 in DNA: TGTGCCAGCTCACTTGGTTCAGCTAATGAAAAACTGTTTTTT. This gives the protein CASSLGSANEKLFF. This chain links TRBV18 with TRBJ1-4; D unresolved. The CDR3 extends over 14 amino acids. Germline CDR1 and CDR2: KGHSH and LQKENI. Trimming left V 4 bases short and J 3 bases short, with 9 bases between.

The V gene is TRBV5-1, the J gene TRBJ1-2; D is undetermined. The ends were cut back, 3 bases at V and 2 bases at J, with 8 bases in the middle. CDR3 length: 13 residues. CDR1 and CDR2 (germline): SGHRS, YFSETQ. The DNA for the CDR3 is TGCGCCAGCAGCTCGGCCGGGAACTATGGCTACACCTTC. This codes for CASSSAGNYGYTF.

V and J are TRBV7-9 and TRBJ2-1; TRBD1 matches 9 bases. The ends lost 5 bases at V and 9 bases at J; junction bases unmatched: 14. Germline V lookup: CDR1 SEHNR, CDR2 FQNEAQ (reference sequence). The CDR3 sequence is 16 residues long. CDR3 bases: TGTGCCAGCAGCACCCCAAGAAACAGGGGGCAAAGTGAGCAGTTCTTC. It specifies CASSTPRNRGQSEQFF.

This clone was picked up one time. This rearrangement joins TRBV10-2 to TRBJ1-3; no clear D gene. The CDR3 covers 13 residues. V lost 6 bases and J 7 bases, leaving 13 bases between the germline ends. Per the germline V gene, CDR1 is WSHSY and CDR2 is SAAADI. This CDR3 is CASRDFPANTIYF. CDR3 DNA: TGCGCCAGCAGGGACTTCCCAGCGAACACCATATATTTT.

This sequence joins TRBV29-1 and TRBJ1-1, with D unresolved. Germline V CDR1 and CDR2: SQVTM, ANQGSEA. V shed 4 bases and J shed 8 bases, with 17 bases lying between them. The CDR3 covers 13 residues. CDR3 protein: CSVGVSAGPEAFF. DNA of the CDR3: TGCAGCGTTGGGGTCTCGGCAGGCCCCGAAGCTTTCTTT.

The chain joins TRBV28 to TRBJ1-4, with TRBD1 as a possible D gene (5 bases). The CDR3 contains 15 residues. CDR1 MDHEN and CDR2 SYDVKM come from the germline V gene. V lost 3 bases to trimming and J lost 4 bases, with 12 bases between them. In DNA form, the CDR3 reads TGTGCCAGCAGTTTCGGTGGGGCACTTAATGAAAAACTGTTTTTT. Amino acid sequence: CASSFGGALNEKLFF.

V usage is TRBV6-5 and J usage is TRBJ1-1, with D unresolved. Trimming stripped 5 bases from V and 1 base from J, with 11 bases between. In germline, CDR1 is MNHEY, CDR2 SVGAGI. The CDR3 totals 14 residues. The DNA for the CDR3 is TGTGCCAGCAGTCCCCCCGGGAGGAACACTGAAGCTTTCTTT. Translation gives CASSPPGRNTEAFF.

The V call is TRBV5-1, the J call TRBJ1-4; D gene ambiguous. Germline CDR1 reads SGHRS; CDR2 reads YFSETQ. V was clipped by 4 bases and J by 6 bases, with 16 bases between them. CDR3 length: 15 residues. CDR3 amino acids: CASSQRVGVDEKLFF. The CDR3 DNA reads as TGCGCCAGCAGCCAGAGGGTTGGGGTGGATGAAAAACTGTTTTTT.

This clone has only a few counts. V and J are TRBV7-3 and TRBJ2-2, with 9 bases aligning to TRBD2. The CDR3 is made up of 15 amino acids. Looked up from germline, CDR1 is SGHTA and CDR2 is FQGTGA. V lost 4 bases to trimming and J lost 6 bases; unmatched junction nucleotides: 6. CDR3 amino acids: CASSSGLAGAGELFF. The CDR3 bases are TGTGCCAGCAGCTCGGGACTAGCAGGGGCCGGGGAGCTGTTTTTT.

J is TRBJ2-1 and V is TRBV2, with 11 bases aligning to TRBD2. Germline V CDR1 and CDR2: SNHLY, FYNNEI. The CDR3 covers 16 residues. Trimming cost V 7 bases and J 0 bases; bases outside gene matches: 5. The CDR3 spells CASTGTSGSSYNEQFF. The CDR3 bases are TGTGCCAGCACTGGGACTAGCGGAAGCTCCTACAATGAGCAGTTCTTC.

This chain uses TRBV9 with TRBJ2-2; 7 bases match TRBD1. Trimming cost V 4 bases and J 2 bases; bases outside gene matches: 8. Germline CDR1 SGDLS, CDR2 YYNGEE. The CDR3 length is 16 residues. This chain's CDR3 is CASSSSGTVNTGELFF. The CDR3 bases are TGTGCCAGCAGCTCCTCCGGGACAGTCAACACCGGGGAGCTGTTTTTT. The full variable domain, its missing parts supplied by reference TRBV9 and TRBJ2-2, is DSGVTQTPKHLITATGQRVTLRCSPRSGDLSVYWYQQSLDQGLQFLIQYYNGEERAKGNILERFSAQQFPDLHSELNLSSLELGDSALYFCASSSSGTVNTGELFFGEGSRLTVL.

The chain links TRBV9 to TRBJ1-3; tentative D call: TRBD1 (6 bases). The germline V gene has CDR1 SGDLS and CDR2 YYNGEE. V was trimmed by 3 bases and J by 7 bases, leaving 20 bases between them. The CDR3 runs 16 residues. CDR3 protein: CASSAGDTEGLNTIYF. CDR3 nucleotide sequence: TGTGCCAGCAGCGCCGGGGACACTGAGGGTCTGAACACCATATATTTT.

The rearrangement uses TRBV5-1 and TRBJ2-7, with TRBD2 identical over 11 bases. With V trimmed by 4 bases and J by 4 bases, 7 bases remained unmatched. CDR1 SGHRS and CDR2 YFSETQ come from the germline V gene. The CDR3 sequence is 15 residues long. The chain's CDR3 is CASSLSGRATYEQYF. The CDR3, as DNA: TGCGCCAGCAGCCTTAGCGGGAGGGCCACTTACGAGCAGTACTTC. Combining the CDR3 with reference TRBV5-1 and TRBJ2-7 gives the whole variable domain KAGVTQTPRYLIKTRGQQVTLSCSPISGHRSVSWYQQTPGQGLQFLFEYFSETQRNKGNFPGRFSGRQFSNSRSEMNVSTLELGDSALYLCASSLSGRATYEQYFGPGTRLTVT.

This chain joins TRBV18 and TRBJ1-1; D gene ambiguous. The CDR3 has 13 residues. V gave up 5 bases and J gave up 2 bases, with 9 bases separating them. Per germline, CDR1 KGHSH and CDR2 LQKENI. This CDR3 is CASSVEINTEAFF. The CDR3 DNA reads as TGTGCCAGCTCAGTTGAGATAAACACTGAAGCTTTCTTT.

The chain links TRBV19 to TRBJ1-1, with TRBD1 as a possible D gene (5 bases). The CDR3 runs 16 residues. The germline gives CDR1 LNHDA, CDR2 SQIVND (reference sequence). V gave up 7 bases and J gave up 1 base, with 19 bases separating them. The CDR3 sequence: CASTKPGGLPNTEAFF. The CDR3 region has the DNA TGTGCCAGTACCAAACCGGGGGGACTGCCGAACACTGAAGCTTTCTTT.

The chain couples TRBV4-1 to TRBJ2-3, with 11 bases fitting TRBD2. The CDR3 is 18 amino acids. The ends lost 3 bases at V and 0 bases at J; junction bases unmatched: 8. The germline CDR1 and CDR2 sequences are MGHRA and YSYEKL. CDR3 sequence reads: CASSQRNGTSGSTDTQYF. In DNA, the CDR3 is TGCGCCAGCAGCCAGAGGAACGGGACTAGCGGTAGCACAGATACGCAGTATTTT.

The J gene is TRBJ1-5, the V gene TRBV28; D call uncertain. Deletions cut 11 bases from V and 0 bases from J, with 11 bases between. This CDR3 region has 13 residues. Germline CDR1 is MDHEN and CDR2 is SYDVKM. CDR3 DNA sequence: TGTGCCTCCATAGCTCATAGCAATCAGCCCCAGCATTTT. As protein: CASIAHSNQPQHF. Together with reference TRBV28 and TRBJ1-5, the CDR3 gives the full variable domain: DVKVTQSSRYLVKRTGEKVFLECVQDMDHENMFWYRQDPGLGLRLIYFSYDVKMKEKGDIPEGYSVSREKKERFSLILESASTNQTSMYLCASIAHSNQPQHFGDGTRLSIL.

The chain employs TRBV5-1 and TRBJ2-5; 11 bases match TRBD2. Germline CDR1 SGHRS, CDR2 YFSETQ. This CDR3 is built from 17 residues. V lost 4 bases, J lost 5 bases, and 13 bases stayed unmatched. The CDR3 DNA sequence: TGCGCCAGCAGCCGCCTACTAGCGGGAGCTGGGAGGGAGACCCAGTACTTC. Translation gives CASSRLLAGAGRETQYF.

This rearrangement joins TRBV10-2 to TRBJ2-3, with TRBD2 as a possible D gene (6 bases). This CDR3 contains 13 residues. V lost 6 bases to trimming and J lost 5 bases, with 12 bases between them. The V gene's germline CDR1 is WSHSY and CDR2 SAAADI. For the CDR3, the DNA is TGCGCCAGCAGGACGATGGGGGGAGATACGCAGTATTTT. This gives the protein CASRTMGGDTQYF.

This chain links TRBV7-3 with TRBJ2-2; D might be TRBD1 (6 bases). CDR1 is SGHTA, CDR2 FQGTGA, per germline. V lost 6 bases and J lost 1, with 9 bases in between. The CDR3 runs to 14 residues. CDR3 amino acids: CASSSGQNTGELFF. The CDR3 region has the DNA TGTGCCAGCAGTTCGGGACAGAACACCGGGGAGCTGTTTTTT.

The rearrangement links TRBV12-5 to TRBJ2-2, with 8 bases identical to TRBD2. The V and J ends lost 7 bases and 4 bases, in that order; junction bases with no gene match: 14. This CDR3 has 17 amino acids. Germline V lookup: CDR1 LGHNT, CDR2 FRNRAP. Written as DNA, the CDR3 is TGTGCTAGTGCCCCACGCGGCGGGGGGTGGGGCACCGGGGAGCTGTTTTTT. Residues: CASAPRGGGWGTGELFF.

The J gene is TRBJ2-3, the V gene TRBV28; no firm D call. This CDR3 contains 16 residues. V lost 4 bases to trimming and J lost 2 bases, with 16 bases between them. Per the germline V gene, CDR1 is MDHEN and CDR2 is SYDVKM. The CDR3 nucleotides read TGTGCCAGCAGTTGGCACCAGGTCTCCCACACAGATACGCAGTATTTT. It yields the protein CASSWHQVSHTDTQYF.

The genes are TRBV6-2 or TRBV6-3 and TRBJ2-3; maybe TRBD2 (6 bases). Germline CDR1 and CDR2: MNHEY and SVGEGT. Trimming shortened V by 4 bases and J by 2 bases, and 19 bases separated the two germline ends. The CDR3 is 17 residues long. This CDR3 is CASSSYSTSSYTDTQYF. In DNA form, the CDR3 reads TGTGCCAGCAGTTCCTACTCAACTAGCAGCTACACAGATACGCAGTATTTT.

On this clone: This sample includes further DNA sequences coding for the same CDR3. V usage is TRBV11-3 and J usage is TRBJ2-3; 15 bases map to TRBD2. J lost 4 bases, V lost 5 bases, and 4 bases had no gene match. The CDR3 is 16 residues long. Germline V lookup: CDR1 SGHNT, CDR2 YENEEA. The chain's CDR3 is CASSRGLAGGPDTQYF. The CDR3 nucleotides read TGTGCCAGCAGCCGCGGACTAGCGGGAGGGCCAGATACGCAGTATTTT.